This T cell receptor (beta chain) emerged from a study of T cell responses to AZD1222 COVID-19 vaccine. As to this clone: Its antigen is not identified.

The repertoire was sequenced with immunoSEQ multiplex PCR; TCRdb's copy has only in-frame clones and lacks some. This table holds over 95,000 clones, approximately 90% found once. V lost 0 bases to trimming and J lost 8 bases, with 14 bases between them. Germline V gene sequence: CDR1 MNHEY, CDR2 SVGAGI. CDR3 length: 16 amino acids. Notes on the study in general: Across the whole spike, CD4 TCRs peaked at regions 160-218 and 743-854. A mostly white British donor set with more females was recruited, and clonal diversity was possibly underestimated.

The chain combines TRBV6-5 with TRBJ1-6, with D possibly being TRBD1 (6 bases). The receptor was isolated from an adult who received the AZD1222 COVID-19 vaccine. The sample here was peripheral blood, taken 28 days after the second AZD1222 dose. CDR3 DNA: TGTGCCAGCAGTTACTCACAGGGTGTTTGGGATTCACCCCTCCACTTT. It yields the protein CASSYSQGVWDSPLHF.